These 30 T cell receptor beta chains were all obtained from the same sample, sequenced in a study of T cells after yellow fever vaccination. Via MiXCR, TCRdb re-called the 5' RACE reads, giving one row per CDR3 protein. The table lists approximately 300,000 distinct CDR3 sequences, approximately 9% of them singletons, with about a sixth in the top ten. Sequenced material: PBMCs, taken on the day of the first yellow fever vaccination. These receptors originate from a man between 18 and 29 years old who received the YFV17D yellow fever vaccine.

This clonotype was counted a few times. This sequence joins TRBV3-1 and TRBJ2-7; 8 nucleotides line up with TRBD1. Germline-derived CDR1 and CDR2 are LGHDT and YNNKEL (reference sequence). Losses at the gene ends were 0 bases for V and 5 bases for J; bases not matched to a gene: 9. The CDR3 totals 16 residues. The CDR3 loop is CASSQDGTGGTHEQYF. In DNA form, the CDR3 reads TGTGCCAGCAGCCAAGACGGGACAGGAGGAACCCACGAGCAGTACTTC.

The CDR3 DNA reads as TGCAGTGCTAGACTACCTCCCGCCTACGAGCAGTACTTC. It yields the protein CSARLPPAYEQYF. This sequence joins TRBV20-1 and TRBJ2-7, with D uncertain. V was trimmed by 2 bases and J by 2 bases, leaving 10 bases between them. CDR3 length equals 13 residues. Germline CDR1 and CDR2: DFQATT and SNEGSKA (reference sequence).

In this sample, this clonotype turned up many times. This sequence joins TRBV7-3 and TRBJ2-5; the match to TRBD2 covers 7 bases. Germline V gives CDR1 SGHTA, CDR2 FQGTGA. V gave up 3 bases and J gave up 4 bases; unmatched junction bases: 2. This CDR3 region has 13 residues. The chain's CDR3 is CASSFSGLETQYF. DNA for the CDR3: TGTGCCAGCAGCTTTAGCGGGTTAGAGACCCAGTACTTC.

The sample holds a few counts of this clonotype. V and J are TRBV5-4 and TRBJ1-1; 8 bases map to TRBD1. This CDR3 contains 16 residues. After removal of 0 bases from V and 4 bases from J, the junction contained 8 bases not matched to a gene. CDR1 is SGHNT and CDR2 is YYREEE in the germline V gene (reference sequence). CDR3 residues: CASSLEFGTGGTEAFF. CDR3 nucleotide sequence: TGTGCCAGCAGCTTGGAGTTTGGGACAGGCGGCACTGAAGCTTTCTTT.

The sample holds a few counts of this clonotype. This sequence joins TRBV3-1 and TRBJ2-7; D unclear. The length of the CDR3 is 12 residues. Deletions cut 2 bases from V and 3 bases from J, with 5 bases between. Germline CDR1 LGHDT, CDR2 YNNKEL (reference sequence). The CDR3 loop is CASSQWLYEQYF. CDR3 in DNA: TGTGCCAGCAGCCAATGGCTCTACGAGCAGTACTTC.

The chain has TRBV5-1 and TRBJ1-1; D is undetermined. CDR3 length: 14 amino acids. From germline, CDR1 is SGHRS and CDR2 YFSETQ. Trimming took 0 bases from V and 5 from J, leaving 11 bases between them. This chain's CDR3 is CASSLENLGTEAFF. CDR3 DNA sequence: TGCGCCAGCAGCTTGGAGAACTTGGGGACTGAAGCTTTCTTT.

The chain recombines TRBV15 with TRBJ2-3; D may be TRBD2 (6 bases). Trimming took 2 bases from V and 0 from J, leaving 9 bases between them. Germline V gene sequence: CDR1 LNHNV, CDR2 YYDKDF (reference sequence). The CDR3 has 15 residues. CDR3 DNA sequence: TGTGCCACCAGCAGATCGGGACTCAGCACAGATACGCAGTATTTT. This gives the protein CATSRSGLSTDTQYF. The full variable domain, rest sourced from reference TRBV15 and TRBJ2-3, is DAMVIQNPRYQVTQFGKPVTLSCSQTLNHNVMYWYQQKSSQAPKLLFHYYDKDFNNEADTPDNFQSRRPNTSFCFLDIRSPGLGDTAMYLCATSRSGLSTDTQYFGPGTRLTVL.

This clonotype was seen only a few times. The chain links TRBV7-3 to TRBJ1-5, with 10 bases matching TRBD1. J was trimmed by 5 bases and V by 6 bases; bases with no gene match: 22. Germline CDR1 reads SGHTA; CDR2 reads FQGTGA. The CDR3 consists of 20 residues. The CDR3 here is CASRAWPSTPTGGSDQPQHF. The CDR3, as DNA: TGTGCCAGCAGGGCCTGGCCCTCAACTCCGACAGGGGGCTCGGATCAGCCCCAGCATTTT.

This sequence joins TRBV11-2 and TRBJ1-2, with unresolved D. Germline CDR1 SGHAT, CDR2 FQNNGV. With 1 base removed from V and 7 bases from J, the gap between germline ends came to 13 bases. The CDR3 contains 14 residues. The CDR3 protein is CASSLVVEFGGYTF. The CDR3 DNA sequence: TGTGCCAGCAGCTTAGTAGTGGAGTTCGGTGGCTACACCTTC. Full variable domain (rest looked up from reference TRBV11-2 and TRBJ1-2): EAGVAQSPRYKIIEKRQSVAFWCNPISGHATLYWYQQILGQGPKLLIQFQNNGVVDDSQLPKDRFSAERLKGVDSTLKIQPAKLEDSAVYLCASSLVVEFGGYTFGSGTRLTVV.

This clonotype was observed many times. The chain recombines TRBV5-1 with TRBJ2-1; no clear D. The CDR3 spans 14 residues. From germline, CDR1 is SGHRS and CDR2 YFSETQ. V lost 4 bases to trimming and J lost 10 bases, with 18 bases between them. The CDR3 nucleotides read TGCGCCAGCAGCCCCGTCCGGTTTGTCATGGAGCAGTTCTTC. Encoded protein: CASSPVRFVMEQFF.

In this sample, this clonotype turned up a few times. This chain connects TRBV4-3 to TRBJ2-1, with D uncertain. V lost 5 bases to trimming and J lost 5 bases, with 10 bases between them. The CDR3 runs 13 residues. The germline CDR1 and CDR2 sequences are LGHNA and YSLEER. The CDR3 here is CASSLTEHNEQFF. CDR3 sequence (DNA): TGCGCCAGCAGCTTAACAGAACACAATGAGCAGTTCTTC.

This clonotype was seen a handful of times. The chain links TRBV12-3 or TRBV12-4 to TRBJ2-6; no definite D call. With 6 bases removed from V and 4 bases from J, the gap between germline ends came to 7 bases. CDR3 size: 13 residues. This CDR3 reads CASRWSGANVLTF. CDR3 sequence (DNA): TGTGCCAGCAGATGGTCGGGGGCCAACGTCCTGACTTTC.

The chain employs TRBV18 and TRBJ2-2; D is undetermined. The length of the CDR3 is 16 residues. Looked up from germline, CDR1 is KGHSH and CDR2 is LQKENI. V was trimmed by 1 base and J by 1 base, leaving 10 bases between them. Here the CDR3 reads CASSPLLPKNTGELFF. The DNA for the CDR3 is TGTGCCAGCTCACCACTCTTACCCAAGAACACCGGGGAGCTGTTTTTT.

The table lists this clonotype with a few counts. The rearrangement links TRBV29-1 to TRBJ1-4; D gene unclear. The germline CDR1 and CDR2 sequences are SQVTM and ANQGSEA. V shed 6 bases and J shed 4 bases, with 12 bases lying between them. The CDR3 runs 13 residues. CDR3 nucleotides: TGCAGCGTCGGACCGCCAAATAATGAAAAACTGTTTTTT. Translating it yields CSVGPPNNEKLFF.

V and J are TRBV9 and TRBJ1-1; D is unclear. Trimming removed 5 bases at V and 4 bases at J, with 12 bases between. The CDR3 runs to 13 residues. Germline V gene sequence: CDR1 SGDLS, CDR2 YYNGEE. The CDR3, as DNA: TGTGCCAGCAGTTTTACAGAGGGCACTGAAGCTTTCTTT. It specifies CASSFTEGTEAFF.

This clonotype was detected a few times. The genes are TRBV5-1 and TRBJ2-2, with 8 bases identical to TRBD1. V dropped 4 bases and J dropped 5; count of bases not matched to a gene: 10. The CDR3 extends over 16 amino acids. Germline V lookup: CDR1 SGHRS, CDR2 YFSETQ. CDR3 coding DNA: TGCGCCAGCAGCACTGGACAGGGAAGGGGGACCGGGGAGCTGTTTTTT. Its translation is CASSTGQGRGTGELFF.

This clonotype occurred a few times. The chain couples TRBV12-5 to TRBJ1-1, with D possibly matching TRBD1 (5 bases). Germline CDR1 LGHNT, CDR2 FRNRAP. The length of the CDR3 is 15 residues. The ends were cut back, 1 base at V and 2 bases at J, with 11 bases in the middle. The CDR3 bases are TGTGCTAGTGGTTTGGAAACCAGGGCAAACACTGAAGCTTTCTTT. This codes for CASGLETRANTEAFF.

The V call is TRBV12-5, the J call TRBJ2-3, with TRBD2 identical over 10 bases. Trimming removed 6 bases from V and 3 bases from J; junction bases left unmatched: 9. Looked up from germline, CDR1 is LGHNT and CDR2 is FRNRAP. The CDR3 contains 16 residues. The CDR3 bases are TGTGCTAGTGGCCTCTTAGCGGGGGGCAGGACAGATACGCAGTATTTT. Translating it yields CASGLLAGGRTDTQYF.

This clonotype was found a few times. This chain uses TRBV4-3 with TRBJ1-2; D ambiguous. Between the trimmed V and J ends, which lost 1 base and 4 bases, there was a span of 13 bases. The CDR3 consists of 15 residues. CDR1 is LGHNA and CDR2 is YSLEER in the germline V gene. The CDR3 spells CASSQAATKPYGYTF. The CDR3 DNA is TGCGCCAGCAGCCAAGCGGCTACTAAACCCTATGGCTACACCTTC.

This clonotype appeared a few times. This chain uses TRBV6-1 with TRBJ2-3; TRBD2 matches at 13 bases. V lost 5 bases and J lost 4; bases outside the gene matches: 6. The CDR3 sequence is 16 residues long. CDR1 MNHNS and CDR2 SASEGT come from the germline V gene. CDR3 amino acids: CASSSTSGGAPDTQYF. CDR3 DNA: TGTGCCAGCAGTAGTACTAGCGGGGGGGCCCCAGATACGCAGTATTTT.

This rearrangement joins TRBV5-1 to TRBJ2-4; D may be TRBD1 (6 bases). Germline V gene sequence: CDR1 SGHRS, CDR2 YFSETQ. Trimming pared 1 base from V and 8 bases from J, leaving 10 bases between. There are 13 residues in the CDR3. For the CDR3, the DNA is TGCGCCAGCAGCTTGCCAGGGGAAGACATTCAGTACTTC. Translation: CASSLPGEDIQYF. The variable domain in full, completed from reference TRBV5-1 and TRBJ2-4, reads KAGVTQTPRYLIKTRGQQVTLSCSPISGHRSVSWYQQTPGQGLQFLFEYFSETQRNKGNFPGRFSGRQFSNSRSEMNVSTLELGDSALYLCASSLPGEDIQYFGAGTRLSVL.

The J gene is TRBJ2-5, the V gene TRBV7-2, with unresolved D. Deletions cut 3 bases from V and 7 bases from J, with 9 bases between. The CDR3 spans 12 residues. Germline V lookup: CDR1 SGHTA, CDR2 FQGNSA. CDR3 in DNA: TGTGCCAGCAGCTTCGGGTGGGCGACCCAGTACTTC. Encoded protein: CASSFGWATQYF.

This clonotype occurred a few times. V is TRBV6-1 and J is TRBJ1-1, with D unresolved. Per germline, CDR1 MNHNS and CDR2 SASEGT. The V and J ends lost 7 bases and 0 bases respectively, with 15 bases between them. CDR3 length equals 15 residues. CDR3 protein: CASTLITPLNTEAFF. CDR3 bases: TGTGCCAGCACCCTCATTACACCCTTGAACACTGAAGCTTTCTTT.

This clonotype was counted many times. The rearrangement joins TRBV7-8 to TRBJ2-7, with TRBD2 as a possible D gene (6 bases). The CDR3 is 15 residues long. Trimming pared 4 bases from V and 2 bases from J, leaving 15 bases between. Per germline, CDR1 SGHVS and CDR2 FQNEAQ. The CDR3 reads CASSSPMWGAYEQYV. In DNA form, the CDR3 reads TGTGCCAGCAGCTCCCCGATGTGGGGGGCCTACGAGCAGTACGTC.

The table lists this clonotype with a few counts. The rearrangement joins TRBV11-2 to TRBJ2-3; 11 bases agree with TRBD2. In germline, CDR1 is SGHAT, CDR2 FQNNGV. V shed 5 bases and J 2 bases; nucleotides not matched to a gene: 6. CDR3 length: 16 residues. The CDR3 DNA is TGTGCCAGCAGCGCTCTAGCGGGGGGCGTCACAGATACGCAGTATTTT. Translated: CASSALAGGVTDTQYF.

The V and J genes are TRBV4-2 and TRBJ2-1; 13 nucleotides align to TRBD2. CDR3 length equals 14 residues. Germline CDR1 is LGHNA and CDR2 is YNFKEQ. V lost 4 bases to trimming and J lost 13 bases; unmatched junction nucleotides: 7. The CDR3 coding sequence is TGTGCCAGCAGCCGTCTGACTAGCGGGGGGTCACAGTTCTTC. Residues: CASSRLTSGGSQFF.

This clonotype occurred a few times. This chain connects TRBV5-4 to TRBJ2-3, with D possibly TRBD2 on 5 matching bases. Germline assignment: CDR1 SGHNT and CDR2 YYREEE (reference sequence). The CDR3 extends over 15 amino acids. The V and J ends lost 6 bases and 6 bases respectively, with 20 bases between them. The CDR3 loop is CASTASSTYADTQYF. CDR3 nucleotides: TGTGCCAGCACAGCTAGCAGCACCTATGCGGATACGCAGTATTTT.

This clonotype has more than one count but fewer than ten. The V and J genes are TRBV4-3 and TRBJ1-1, with D maybe TRBD1 (6 bases). The CDR3 has 14 amino acids. The ends were cut back, 3 bases at V and 4 bases at J, with 12 bases in the middle. In germline, CDR1 is LGHNA, CDR2 YSLEER. CDR3 nucleotide sequence: TGCGCCAGCAGCCATCAGGGGATCGGCACTGAAGCTTTCTTT. It encodes CASSHQGIGTEAFF.

This clonotype was recorded a few times. The V gene is TRBV7-3, the J gene TRBJ1-1; TRBD1 aligns across 7 bases. Trimming took 1 base from V and 7 from J; bases not matched to a gene: 6. The CDR3 is made up of 14 amino acids. Germline loops: CDR1 SGHTA, CDR2 FQGTGA. CDR3 nucleotide sequence: TGTGCCAGCAGCTTAAGGGCAGGGGGTGTTGAAGCTTTCTTT. Residues: CASSLRAGGVEAFF.

This chain links TRBV4-2 with TRBJ1-5, with TRBD1 matching 8 bases. Germline CDR1 is LGHNA and CDR2 is YNFKEQ. Trimming removed 4 bases from V and 5 bases from J; junction bases left unmatched: 10. This CDR3 is built from 16 residues. The CDR3 DNA follows: TGTGCCAGCAGCCGCACTTCCGGGACAGGAGATCAGCCCCAGCATTTT. Amino acids: CASSRTSGTGDQPQHF.